This TCR beta chain originates from a study of T-cell memory formation after mild COVID-19. General study findings and limits: What remained unconfirmed was the SARS-CoV-2 specificity of second-wave clones peaking on day 37. Shrinking CD4+ clones were chiefly CM and EM; CD8+ ones were chiefly EMRA.

TCRdb re-called the 5' RACE reads through MiXCR, storing one row per CDR3 protein. The sample contains more than 400,000 distinct CDR3 sequences, approximately 18% of which appear only once. The V and J ends lost 3 bases and 4 bases respectively, with 13 bases between them. Germline assignment: CDR1 SGHRS and CDR2 YFSETQ. CDR3 length: 14 residues. This clonotype has at least ten counts. Its antigen is unknown. The sequenced material came from PBMCs or a T cell subset sorted from them (not recorded which). The genes are TRBV5-1 and TRBJ1-1; possibly TRBD1 for D (5 bases). The origin of this receptor is an adult woman who had mild COVID-19 (a few samples of this study predate the infection). Cell type and time point are not known. CDR3 sequence: CASSSRGEPTEAFF. CDR3 sequence (DNA): TGCGCCAGCAGCTCACGGGGGGAACCCACTGAAGCTTTCTTT.